This TCR beta chain comes out of a study of blood T cell repertoires in COVID-19. Whole-study context: Sample material is recorded as cDNA or gDNA derived from T cells, B-cell-depleted T cells, or PBMCs.

Germline loops: CDR1 SGHTA, CDR2 FQGNSA. The CDR3 spans 17 residues. Germline trimming cut 2 bases from V and 5 bases from J; bases unmatched to any gene: 12. Here immunoSEQ multiplex PCR was the method, and the copy in TCRdb shows in-frame clones only, minus some. The data contain some 400,000 clones, roughly 77% of them singletons. The sequence came from a human donor with acute or convalescent COVID-19. The donor label of this sample is uncertain. The V call is TRBV7-2, the J call TRBJ1-3; 7 nucleotides line up with TRBD1. Input material: peripheral blood. CDR3 DNA: TGTGCCAGCAGCTTATCCGCGGGACAGTTTCTGAGAAACACCATATATTTT. It codes for CASSLSAGQFLRNTIYF. Combining the CDR3 with reference TRBV7-2 and TRBJ1-3 gives the whole variable domain GAGVSQSPSNKVTEKGKDVELRCDPISGHTALYWYRQSLGQGLEFLIYFQGNSAPDKSGLPSDRFSAERTGGSVSTLTIQRTQQEDSAVYLCASSLSAGQFLRNTIYFGEGSWLTVV.